A selection of T cell receptor beta chains follows, all from one sample in a study of human T cells and chemical hapten exposure. Each CDR3 protein is one row after TCRdb ran MiXCR on the 5' RACE reads. The sample carries 130,000 or so distinct CDR3 sequences, roughly 4% recorded once. All receptors come from a female donor in good health. Both conserved end residues are part of each CDR3. Each record gives: clone size, D gene, J gene, V gene, CDR3 DNA, CDR3 protein. D genes are given only for firm matches. Rows may omit the clone size; those that give it use once, few, many or a size class.

many	TRBD1	TRBJ1-2	TRBV7-8	TGTGCCAGCAGCCTGGGACAGAACTATGGCTACACCTTC	CASSLGQNYGYTF
many	TRBD1	TRBJ1-6	TRBV5-1	TGCGCCAGCAGCTTGATAGCGAGCCTCGGGACAGCTAATAATTCACCCCTCCACTTT	CASSLIASLGTANNSPLHF
many	.	TRBJ2-6	TRBV2	TGTGCCAGGGGGTCTGGGGCCTCTGGGGCCAACGTCCTGACTTTC	CARGSGASGANVLTF
.	.	TRBJ1-5	TRBV29-1	TGCAGCGTTGGAGTAGGGAGGGACCAGAAAAAGCATTTT	CSVGVGRDQKKHF
many	.	TRBJ1-3	TRBV5-4	TGTGCCAGCAGCTCGGACGTATACTCTGGAAACACCATATATTTT	CASSSDVYSGNTIYF
few	.	TRBJ2-3	TRBV9	TGTGCCAGCAGCGTAGGCCCCGGAGGGGCGGGTGCTAGCACAGATACGCAGTATTTT	CASSVGPGGAGASTDTQYF
.	.	TRBJ2-7	TRBV2	TGTGCCAGCAAGGACAGATATCTCTACGAGCAGTACTTC	CASKDRYLYEQYF
.	.	TRBJ2-7	TRBV3-1	TGTGCCAGCAGCCAATCAGAAGAGCAGTACTTC	CASSQSEEQYF
few	.	TRBJ2-3	TRBV5-1	TGCGCCAGCAGCTTGGACCGCGTCCCAGATACGCAGTATTTT	CASSLDRVPDTQYF
many	TRBD2	TRBJ2-1	TRBV19	TGTGCCAGTATGGGTTCGGCGGGGGGGCACTACAATGAGCAGTTCTTC	CASMGSAGGHYNEQFF
many	.	TRBJ1-6	TRBV7-9	TGTGCCAGCAGCTTAGAAGGCCAGGGGCGCACGTCACCCCTCCACTTT	CASSLEGQGRTSPLHF
many	TRBD2	TRBJ2-2	TRBV5-1	TGCGCCAGCAGCCAGGGACTAGCGGGAGCCACCGGGGAGCTGTTTTTT	CASSQGLAGATGELFF
many	.	TRBJ1-1	TRBV7-2	TGTGCCAGCAGCTTAGGAGGCGCGGTAGTGTGGGCTTTCTTT	CASSLGGAVVWAFF
many	.	TRBJ1-3	TRBV6-5	TGTGCCAGCAGTTACTCGGCAATCTCTGGAAACACCATATATTTT	CASSYSAISGNTIYF
many	TRBD1	TRBJ1-3	TRBV20-1	TGCAGTGCTAGAGATTCGACAGGGAAAGATCCGAGCTCTGGAAACACCATATATTTT	CSARDSTGKDPSSGNTIYF
many	TRBD2	TRBJ2-1	TRBV7-3	TGTGCCAGCAGCTTAAGCCCCTCGCGGGGGGCCTACAATGAGCAGTTCTTC	CASSLSPSRGAYNEQFF
many	.	TRBJ2-5	TRBV7-2	TGTGCCAGCAGCTCCGTTAGCTCCCCCTCAGAGACCCAGTACTTC	CASSSVSSPSETQYF
many	.	TRBJ2-4	TRBV7-2	TGTGCCAGCAGCTTACGACCGGGAGAAAACATTCAGTACTTC	CASSLRPGENIQYF
many	.	TRBJ1-1	TRBV3-1	TGTGCCAGCAGCCTTCAGGGAGCTGAAGCTTTCTTT	CASSLQGAEAFF
many	TRBD1	TRBJ1-2	TRBV30	TGTGCCTGGAGTCGACAGGGGAGCTACACCTTC	CAWSRQGSYTF
many	.	TRBJ1-5	TRBV12-3/TRBV12-4	TGTGCCAGCAGTTTCTCATCCGGGGGTAATCAGCCCCAGCATTTT	CASSFSSGGNQPQHF
many	.	TRBJ1-2	TRBV12-3/TRBV12-4	TGTGCCAGCAGGACCGGGACCTTTGGCTACACCTTC	CASRTGTFGYTF
many	.	TRBJ2-1	TRBV2	TGTGCCAGCAGTGAAGCGGGGCATGAGCAGTTCTTC	CASSEAGHEQFF
few	.	TRBJ2-3	TRBV12-3/TRBV12-4	TGTGCCAGCAGTAACCCCCCCGGGGGCACAGATACGCAGTATTTT	CASSNPPGGTDTQYF
many	TRBD1	TRBJ2-2	TRBV6-4	TGTGCCAGCAGCAAGGGACAGGGGTCGGGCACCGGGGAGCTGTTTTTT	CASSKGQGSGTGELFF
.	.	TRBJ1-4	TRBV5-4	TGTGCCAGCAGTCTAGGCGGGACGAGGACTAATGAAAAACTGTTTTTT	CASSLGGTRTNEKLFF
many	TRBD1	TRBJ1-4	TRBV11-1	TGTGCCAGCAGCCGCGGACAGGGACACGAAAAACTGTTTTTT	CASSRGQGHEKLFF
many	.	TRBJ1-5	TRBV6-1	TGTGCCAGCAGCCGGGGGTCAGGCAATCAGCCCCAGCATTTT	CASSRGSGNQPQHF
many	.	TRBJ2-1	TRBV20-1	TGCAGTGCTAGAGTAGGAGATGAGCAGTTCTTC	CSARVGDEQFF
few	.	TRBJ1-1	TRBV5-1	TGCGCCAGCAGCCCGGACAGCTTGAACACTGAAGCTTTCTTT	CASSPDSLNTEAFF
.	.	TRBJ2-3	TRBV11-2	TGTGCCAGCAGCTTGGTGACTCTCACAGATACGCAGTATTTT	CASSLVTLTDTQYF
few	TRBD2	TRBJ2-1	TRBV6-5	TGTGCCAGCAGTTACTCTGTTCCTCTGACTAGCAACAACAATGAGCAGTTCTTC	CASSYSVPLTSNNNEQFF
.	.	TRBJ1-1	TRBV5-1	TGCGCCAGCGCCTTGGACACCTCGAACACTGAAGCTTTCTTT	CASALDTSNTEAFF
.	.	TRBJ2-7	TRBV5-1	TGCGCCAGCAGCCCGAGGGACCGTTCCTACGAGCAGTACTTC	CASSPRDRSYEQYF
many	TRBD2	TRBJ2-3	TRBV4-2	TGTGCCAGCAGCCAAGGAGACCTAGCGGGGGGTTTTAAGCATGGTTCGACAGATACGCAGTATTTT	CASSQGDLAGGFKHGSTDTQYF
many	TRBD1	TRBJ2-5	TRBV5-1	TGCGCCAGCAGCTATACTGACAGGGGAACCCAAGAGACCCAGTACTTC	CASSYTDRGTQETQYF
many	.	TRBJ2-3	TRBV12-5	TGTGCTAGTGGTTTGCGGAACCCCACAGATACGCAGTATTTT	CASGLRNPTDTQYF